The 14 T cell receptor beta chains below come from one sample, sequenced in a study of shared clonotypes between healthy human individuals. Repertoires were generated with immunoSEQ multiplex PCR, while TCRdb's copy carries only in-frame clones and drops some. The sample shows hundreds of thousands of clones, about four fifths of them seen only once. Sequences were obtained from PBMCs. Receptor source: a woman in her forties in good health. Some clones in this sample may be carry-over from other donors' samples.

This clone was found a few times. The CDR3 nucleotides read TGTGCCAGCAGCGTTGCATGGAACACTGGGCAGTTCTTC. Encoded protein: CASSVAWNTGQFF. The chain links TRBV5-4 to TRBJ2-1; D not certain. Trimming removed 4 bases at V and 12 bases at J, with 17 bases between. Germline V CDR1 and CDR2: SGHNT, YYREEE (reference sequence). This CDR3 spans 13 amino acids.

This chain's CDR3 is CASSLRGQGSEQYF. The DNA of the CDR3 is TGTGCCAGCAGCTTAAGGGGTCAGGGTTCCGAGCAGTACTTC. This chain uses TRBV7-2 with TRBJ2-7; D is perhaps TRBD1 (5 bases). The V and J ends lost 2 bases and 6 bases respectively, with 14 bases between them. Per germline, CDR1 SGHTA and CDR2 FQGNSA. CDR3 length equals 14 residues.

The table lists this clone with a few counts. Distinct nucleotide sequences in the sample also encode this CDR3. This chain connects TRBV27 to TRBJ1-5; D is possibly TRBD1 (6 bases). The CDR3 extends over 14 amino acids. V was trimmed by 5 bases and J by 2 bases, leaving 10 bases between them. Germline CDR1 reads MNHEY; CDR2 reads SMNVEV (reference sequence). CDR3 nucleotide sequence: TGTGCCAGCAGTCTTAGACAGGGCAATCAGCCCCAGCATTTT. It translates to CASSLRQGNQPQHF.

This chain uses TRBV5-1 with TRBJ2-6; TRBD2 agrees at 10 bases. There are 17 residues in the CDR3. Unmatched junction bases numbered 4, after V lost 4 bases and J lost 0 bases. Germline CDR1 SGHRS, CDR2 YFSETQ. CDR3 in amino acids: CASSTRTSGSGANVLTF. The CDR3 bases are TGCGCCAGCAGCACCCGGACTAGCGGCTCTGGGGCCAACGTCCTGACTTTC.

J is TRBJ2-7 and V is TRBV7-8, with 9 bases matching TRBD1. CDR1 is SGHVS, CDR2 FQNEAQ, per germline. CDR3 length equals 13 residues. V was clipped by 7 bases and J by 3 bases; unmatched bases: 4. The CDR3 region is CASNRDRDYEQYF. CDR3 in DNA: TGTGCCAGCAACCGGGACAGGGACTACGAGCAGTACTTC.

The chain employs TRBV6-6 and TRBJ2-5; no clear D. The CDR3 totals 13 residues. Trimming stripped 6 bases from V and 7 bases from J, with 15 bases between. The germline CDR1 and CDR2 sequences are MNHNY and SVGAGI (reference sequence). In nucleotides, the CDR3 is TGTGCCAGCAGCCAGGACCGAACCGGGACCCAGTACTTC. Its translation is CASSQDRTGTQYF.

Only one count was recorded for this clone. This chain uses TRBV5-5 with TRBJ1-2; no clear D. Germline loops: CDR1 SGHKS, CDR2 YYEKEE (reference sequence). The length of the CDR3 is 14 residues. V was clipped by 5 bases and J by 4 bases, with 15 bases between them. The CDR3 region has the DNA TGTGCCAGCAGTTTTGATCAATACAGCTATGGCTACACCTTC. It yields the protein CASSFDQYSYGYTF.

The chain employs TRBV2 and TRBJ2-7; D possibly corresponds to TRBD1 (6 bases). The CDR3 has 15 residues. Trimming stripped 4 bases from V and 0 bases from J, with 13 bases between. Looked up from germline, CDR1 is SNHLY and CDR2 is FYNNEI. CDR3 nucleotides: TGTGCCAGCAGTGCCGGACAGACAGGCTCCTACGAGCAGTACTTC. Its translation is CASSAGQTGSYEQYF.

The V gene is TRBV6-1, the J gene TRBJ2-1; D call uncertain. CDR1 and CDR2 from the germline V gene are MNHNS and SASEGT. The CDR3 contains 13 residues. Trimming stripped 7 bases from V and 6 bases from J, with 13 bases between. The CDR3 sequence is CASTPLRVNEQFF. The CDR3 nucleotides read TGTGCCAGCACTCCACTTAGGGTCAATGAGCAGTTCTTC.

V and J are TRBV27 and TRBJ2-6, with TRBD2 as a possible D gene (7 bases). Between the trimmed V and J ends, which lost 6 bases and 1 base, there was a span of 25 bases. CDR1 MNHEY and CDR2 SMNVEV come from the germline V gene (reference sequence). This CDR3 is built from 20 residues. The CDR3 DNA follows: TGTGCCAGCAGGGGGGAGGGCGTAAGGGGGTTTCCTTCTGGGGCCAACGTCCTGACTTTC. Translated, it gives CASRGEGVRGFPSGANVLTF. Full variable domain (outside the CDR3, taken from reference TRBV27 and TRBJ2-6): EAQVTQNPRYLITVTGKKLTVTCSQNMNHEYMSWYRQDPGLGLRQIYYSMNVEVTDKGDVPEGYKVSRKEKRNFPLILESPSPNQTSLYFCASRGEGVRGFPSGANVLTFGAGSRLTVL.

V and J are TRBV5-4 and TRBJ2-3; 7 nucleotides match TRBD2. Trimming cost V 0 bases and J 5 bases; bases outside gene matches: 12. The CDR3 covers 17 residues. Germline lookup yields CDR1 SGHNT and CDR2 YYREEE (reference sequence). The CDR3 nucleotides read TGTGCCAGCAGCTTGGGTCGGGGGGAGGGCCTGGTAGATACGCAGTATTTT. It translates to CASSLGRGEGLVDTQYF.

The chain combines TRBV9 with TRBJ1-2, with D unclear. This CDR3 contains 13 residues. V was shortened by 2 bases and J by 7 bases, with 12 bases between the two germline ends. The germline V gene has CDR1 SGDLS and CDR2 YYNGEE. The CDR3 nucleotides are TGTGCCAGCAGCGTCTTGGTGGAGGGTGGCTACACCTTC. Protein sequence: CASSVLVEGGYTF.

This chain joins TRBV29-1 and TRBJ1-2; the match to TRBD1 covers 7 bases. The CDR3 extends over 13 amino acids. The junction had 9 bases not matched to a gene; V was cut back by 3 bases and J by 8 bases. The germline CDR1 and CDR2 sequences are SQVTM and ANQGSEA. CDR3 sequence (DNA): TGCAGCGTTGACGAGGGGGCGCTTTTGGGCTACACCTTC. Translated: CSVDEGALLGYTF.

The rearrangement uses TRBV4-3 and TRBJ2-1; no firm D call. Deletions cut 0 bases from V and 8 bases from J, with 5 bases between. Germline V CDR1 and CDR2: LGHNA, YSLEER. The CDR3 is 12 residues long. The CDR3 is CASSQEGHEQFF. CDR3 sequence (DNA): TGCGCCAGCAGCCAAGAGGGTCATGAGCAGTTCTTC.